Listed below are T cell receptor beta chains from one sample, sequenced in a study of CD8 T cells in Susac syndrome. TCRdb re-analysed the immunoSEQ multiplex PCR reads in MiXCR, keeping a single row per CDR3 protein. Here the sample spans some 100,000 distinct CDR3 sequences, 90% to 95% being singletons. The sample was CD4+ T cells from PBMCs. The receptors were sampled from a human donor with multiple sclerosis. The CDR3 runs from the conserved cysteine through the conserved F or W. The D gene is left open where the match is weak. Clone size is stated in some rows and not others, as once, few, many or a class when expanded.

-,TRBV27,-,TRBJ1-1,TGTGCCAGCAGTCCCAGATCCGGGATCGAAGCTTTCTTT,CASSPRSGIEAFF
-,TRBV6-5,-,TRBJ1-3,TGTGCCAGCAGTTCTTCAGGGAAAGCTGAAAACACCATATATTTT,CASSSSGKAENTIYF
-,TRBV7-9,-,TRBJ1-1,TGTGCCAGCAGCTCGGGACGGGATGAAGCTTTCTTT,CASSSGRDEAFF
once,TRBV7-2,TRBD1,TRBJ2-7,TGTGCCAGCGGGGCCTCGACAGGGCCACTCTACGAGCAGTACTTC,CASGASTGPLYEQYF
-,TRBV5-1,-,TRBJ1-4,TGCGCCAGCAGCCGCGACATGAAAGAAAAACTGTTTTTT,CASSRDMKEKLFF
-,TRBV12-5,-,TRBJ1-2,TGTAGCATTCACAGCTATGGCTACACCTTC,CSIHSYGYTF
-,TRBV5-1,-,TRBJ1-4,TGCGCCAGCAGCGTAGCACTCCATGAAAAACTGTTTTTT,CASSVALHEKLFF
few,TRBV12-3/TRBV12-4,-,TRBJ1-2,TGTGCCAGCAGTTTAGGCGGGGCTAACTATGGCTACACCTTC,CASSLGGANYGYTF
-,TRBV7-2,TRBD1,TRBJ2-5,TGTGCCAGCAACTTCCAGGGGGCCGAGGAGACCCAGTACTTC,CASNFQGAEETQYF
-,TRBV3-1,-,TRBJ1-2,TGTGCCAGCAGCCCCCGTGGGCCGACCTATGGCTACACCTTC,CASSPRGPTYGYTF
-,TRBV25-1,-,TRBJ2-1,TGTGCCAGCAGTGATCACGGTTTTACAGGGAGGTACAATGAGCAGTTCTTC,CASSDHGFTGRYNEQFF
-,TRBV20-1,-,TRBJ1-1,TGCAGTGCTAGTCGATCCTCAGGCTCTAACACTGAAGCTTTCTTT,CSASRSSGSNTEAFF
-,TRBV3-1,-,TRBJ1-5,TGTGCCAGCAGCCCTGGGCGGGGATTGGGTCAGCCCCAGCATTTT,CASSPGRGLGQPQHF
-,TRBV12-3/TRBV12-4,-,TRBJ1-1,TGTGCCAGCAGTGAAAACACTGAAGCTTTCTTT,CASSENTEAFF
-,TRBV7-2,-,TRBJ2-5,TGTGCCAGCAGCTTAGCGGGGCCCACGATAGAGACCCAGTACTTC,CASSLAGPTIETQYF
-,TRBV29-1,-,TRBJ1-1,TGCAGCGTTGAGGCTACTGAAGCTTTCTTT,CSVEATEAFF
-,TRBV2,-,TRBJ2-3,TGTGCCAGCAGTGAAGACATCACTAGCACAGATACGCAGTATTTT,CASSEDITSTDTQYF
-,TRBV12-3/TRBV12-4,-,TRBJ2-3,TGTGCCAGCAGTTTAGTCAGGGTCGCAAGCACAGATACGCAGTATTTT,CASSLVRVASTDTQYF
-,TRBV5-1,-,TRBJ1-2,TGCGCCAGCAGCTTGTCCCAGCCCAACTATGGCTACACCTTC,CASSLSQPNYGYTF
-,TRBV5-1,-,TRBJ2-5,TGCGCCAGCAGCTTGCGGAGTAGCCTCCAAGAGACCCAGTACTTC,CASSLRSSLQETQYF
few,TRBV7-2,TRBD2,TRBJ2-7,TGTGCCAGCAGTTCCTCTAGCGGGCTGGGGGAGCAGTACTTC,CASSSSSGLGEQYF
-,TRBV28,-,TRBJ2-5,TGTGCCAGCAGCCCCCCGGGGAAGCAAGAGACCCAGTACTTC,CASSPPGKQETQYF
-,TRBV14,-,TRBJ1-2,TGTGCCAGCTCGCCACAGGGTTATGGCTACACCTTC,CASSPQGYGYTF
-,TRBV4-3,-,TRBJ1-4,TGCGCCAGCAGCCCCCTCCCGGGGGGAAATGCAAAACTGTTTTTT,CASSPLPGGNAKLFF
-,TRBV30,-,TRBJ1-5,TGTGCCTGGAGTCCGGGACTCTTCTGGAGCAATCAGCCCCAGCATTTT,CAWSPGLFWSNQPQHF
-,TRBV7-2,-,TRBJ1-4,TGTGCCAGCAGAGTTCCGGGGGCTGAAAAACTGTTTTTT,CASRVPGAEKLFF
-,TRBV20-1,-,TRBJ2-5,TGCAGTGCTAGTGCCCCTCGCGGAGTTGAAGAGACCCAGTACTTC,CSASAPRGVEETQYF
-,TRBV29-1,-,TRBJ1-3,TGCAGCGTTGTGTTCCAGTTTGGGTCCGGAAACACCATATATTTT,CSVVFQFGSGNTIYF
-,TRBV7-3,TRBD1,TRBJ1-1,TGTGCCAGCAGCTTGGACAGGGTGAGCACTGAAGCTTTCTTT,CASSLDRVSTEAFF
-,TRBV3-1,-,TRBJ1-5,TGTGCCAGCAGCCAGGGGGTAACTAGCTTCAATCAGCCCCAGCATTTT,CASSQGVTSFNQPQHF
-,TRBV3-1,TRBD1,TRBJ1-5,TGTGCCAGCAGCCATGGACAGGGAAATCAGCCCCAGCATTTT,CASSHGQGNQPQHF
-,TRBV2,-,TRBJ1-2,TGTGCCAGCAGCCTTAGGTATAACTATGGCTACACCTTC,CASSLRYNYGYTF
-,TRBV12-3/TRBV12-4,TRBD1,TRBJ1-2,TGTGCCAGCAGAGCAGACAGGGGGTATAGCTATGGCTACACCTTC,CASRADRGYSYGYTF
-,TRBV6-6,-,TRBJ2-2,TGTGCCAGCAGTTACCCTCCCTGGCAGGACACCGGGGAGCTGTTTTTT,CASSYPPWQDTGELFF
-,TRBV28,-,TRBJ2-2,TGTGCCAGCAGTTTAGGTTCCACGACCGGGGAGCTGTTTTTT,CASSLGSTTGELFF
-,TRBV28,TRBD1,TRBJ1-6,TGTGCCAGCCAGGGGGGCTCAGATTCACCCCTCCACTTT,CASQGGSDSPLHF
once,TRBV11-1,-,TRBJ2-7,TGTGCCAGCAGCCCGGCAGGATTTCCCTACGAGCAGTACTTC,CASSPAGFPYEQYF
once,TRBV3-1,-,TRBJ2-1,TGTGCCAGCAGCCTACTTGCGACCGGGATATACAATGAGCAGTTCTTC,CASSLLATGIYNEQFF
-,TRBV9,-,TRBJ1-2,TGTGCCAGCAGCGCGGTCTTTACATATTCGCCCGACGGCTACACCTTC,CASSAVFTYSPDGYTF
-,TRBV7-2,-,TRBJ1-5,TGTGCCAGCAGCTTAGGCGCTGAGAGCAATCAGCCCCAGCATTTT,CASSLGAESNQPQHF
-,TRBV20-1,-,TRBJ2-1,TGCAGTGCTAGGCGAGGGGGTTCCTACAATGAGCAGTTCTTC,CSARRGGSYNEQFF
-,TRBV5-1,-,TRBJ2-2,TGCGCCAGCAGCTCCGGGGAGGGGGCCGGGGAGCTGTTTTTT,CASSSGEGAGELFF
-,TRBV28,-,TRBJ1-3,TGTGCCAGCATAAGAGGGTCTGGAAACACCATATATTTT,CASIRGSGNTIYF
-,TRBV29-1,-,TRBJ2-1,TGCAGCGCGCTACAGGGAATTTACAATGAGCAGTTCTTC,CSALQGIYNEQFF
-,TRBV25-1,-,TRBJ1-6,TGTGCCAGCAGTGGATGGACACAAAATTCACCCCTCCACTTT,CASSGWTQNSPLHF
once,TRBV20-1,TRBD1,TRBJ2-7,TGCAGTGCTAGGAGGGACAGGGGACCCGAGCAGTACTTC,CSARRDRGPEQYF
-,TRBV30,-,TRBJ1-5,TGTGCCTGGAGTGTTACAGCTTATCAGCCCCAGCATTTT,CAWSVTAYQPQHF
-,TRBV3-1,-,TRBJ2-1,TGTGCCAGCAGCCAAGAGTTCATAGCCGGGAATGAGCAGTTCTTC,CASSQEFIAGNEQFF
-,TRBV6-5,-,TRBJ1-1,TGTGCCTCGCTGGAGGGGCTCATGAACACTGAAGCTTTCTTT,CASLEGLMNTEAFF
-,TRBV28,-,TRBJ2-7,TGTGCCAGCAGTTCTGGGACCTCTTTGGTTGAGCAGTACTTC,CASSSGTSLVEQYF
-,TRBV30,-,TRBJ1-5,TGTGCCTGGAGTGACCCCGACAGATATCGCAATCAGCCCCAGCATTTT,CAWSDPDRYRNQPQHF
-,TRBV2,-,TRBJ1-2,TGTGCCAGCAGTGCATCGCCAGGCGATAGCTACACCTTC,CASSASPGDSYTF